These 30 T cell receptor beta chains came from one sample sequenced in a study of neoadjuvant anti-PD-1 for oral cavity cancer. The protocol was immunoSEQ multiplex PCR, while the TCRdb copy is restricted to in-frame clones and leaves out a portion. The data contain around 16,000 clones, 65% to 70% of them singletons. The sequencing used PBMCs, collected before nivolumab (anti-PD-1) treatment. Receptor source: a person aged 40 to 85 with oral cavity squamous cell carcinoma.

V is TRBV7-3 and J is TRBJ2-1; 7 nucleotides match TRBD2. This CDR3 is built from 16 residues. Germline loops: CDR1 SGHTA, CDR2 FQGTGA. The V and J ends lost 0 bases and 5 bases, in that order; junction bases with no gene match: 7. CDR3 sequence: CASSLTGVLADNEQFF. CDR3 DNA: TGTGCCAGCAGCTTAACAGGGGTCCTAGCGGACAATGAGCAGTTCTTC.

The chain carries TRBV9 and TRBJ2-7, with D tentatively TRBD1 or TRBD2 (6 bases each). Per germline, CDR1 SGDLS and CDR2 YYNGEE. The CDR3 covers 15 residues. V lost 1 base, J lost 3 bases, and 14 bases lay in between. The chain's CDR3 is CASSVWGAGNYEQYF. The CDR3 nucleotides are TGTGCCAGCAGCGTATGGGGGGCCGGGAACTACGAGCAGTACTTC.

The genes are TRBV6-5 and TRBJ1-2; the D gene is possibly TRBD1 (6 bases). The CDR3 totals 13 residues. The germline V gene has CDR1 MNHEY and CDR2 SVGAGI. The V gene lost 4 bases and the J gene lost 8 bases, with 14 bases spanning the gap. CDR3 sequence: CASSSPGRGGYTF. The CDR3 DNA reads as TGTGCCAGCAGTTCTCCAGGGAGGGGGGGCTACACCTTC.

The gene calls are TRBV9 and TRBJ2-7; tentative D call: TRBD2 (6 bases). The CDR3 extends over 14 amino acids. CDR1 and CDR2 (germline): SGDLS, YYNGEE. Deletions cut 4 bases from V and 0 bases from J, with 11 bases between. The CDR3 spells CASSPRDDSYEQYF. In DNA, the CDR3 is TGTGCCAGCAGCCCGCGGGACGACTCCTACGAGCAGTACTTC.

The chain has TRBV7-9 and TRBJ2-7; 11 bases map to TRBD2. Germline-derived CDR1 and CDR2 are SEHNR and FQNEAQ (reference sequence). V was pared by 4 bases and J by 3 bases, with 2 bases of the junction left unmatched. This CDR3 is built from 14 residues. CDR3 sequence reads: CASSSGTSGYEQYF. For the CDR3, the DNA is TGTGCCAGCAGCTCCGGGACTAGCGGCTACGAGCAGTACTTC. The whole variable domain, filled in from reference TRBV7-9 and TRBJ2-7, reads DTGVSQNPRHKITKRGQNVTFRCDPISEHNRLYWYRQTLGQGPEFLTYFQNEAQLEKSRLLSDRFSAERPKGSFSTLEIQRTEQGDSAMYLCASSSGTSGYEQYFGPGTRLTVT.

DNA of the CDR3: TGTGCCAGCTCAGGGACTAGCGTGGACCAAGAGACCCAGTACTTC. It encodes CASSGTSVDQETQYF. The chain couples TRBV18 to TRBJ2-5, with 10 positions matching TRBD2. Germline V gives CDR1 KGHSH, CDR2 LQKENI. The J segment lost 0 bases and the V segment lost 5 bases, leaving 3 bases of the junction unmatched. The length of the CDR3 is 15 residues.

Written as DNA, the CDR3 is TGTGCCAGCAGACCCGGGACAGGGGGCCGTCAGCCCCAGCATTTT. Its translation: CASRPGTGGRQPQHF. This chain connects TRBV6-5 to TRBJ1-5; 12 bases agree with TRBD1. V lost 6 bases and J lost 6; bases outside the gene matches: 6. This CDR3 region has 15 residues. Germline assignment: CDR1 MNHEY and CDR2 SVGAGI.

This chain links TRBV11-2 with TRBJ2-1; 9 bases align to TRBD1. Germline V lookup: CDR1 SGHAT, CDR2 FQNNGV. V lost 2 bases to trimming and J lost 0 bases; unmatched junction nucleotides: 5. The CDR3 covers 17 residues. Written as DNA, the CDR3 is TGTGCCAGCAGCTTACAAGGACAGGGGAACTCCTACAATGAGCAGTTCTTC. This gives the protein CASSLQGQGNSYNEQFF.

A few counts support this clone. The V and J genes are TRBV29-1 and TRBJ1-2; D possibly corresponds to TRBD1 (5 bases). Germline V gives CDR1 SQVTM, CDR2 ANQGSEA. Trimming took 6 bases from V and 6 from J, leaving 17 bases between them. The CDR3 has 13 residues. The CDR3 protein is CSVPPTRGDGYTF. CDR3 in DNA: TGCAGCGTCCCTCCAACAAGGGGCGATGGCTACACCTTC.

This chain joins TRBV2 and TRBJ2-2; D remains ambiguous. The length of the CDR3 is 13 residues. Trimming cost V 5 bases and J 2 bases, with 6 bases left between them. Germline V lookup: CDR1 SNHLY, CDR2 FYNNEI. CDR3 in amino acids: CASSTENTGELFF. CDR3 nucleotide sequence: TGTGCCAGCAGTACAGAAAACACCGGGGAGCTGTTTTTT.

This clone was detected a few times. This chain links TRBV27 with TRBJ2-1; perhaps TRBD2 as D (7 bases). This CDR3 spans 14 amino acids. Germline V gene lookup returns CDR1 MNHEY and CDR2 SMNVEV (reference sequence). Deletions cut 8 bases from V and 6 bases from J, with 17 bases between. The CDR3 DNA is TGTGCCAGCTCTGAGGGGGGGATGAGCAATGAGCAGTTCTTC. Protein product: CASSEGGMSNEQFF.

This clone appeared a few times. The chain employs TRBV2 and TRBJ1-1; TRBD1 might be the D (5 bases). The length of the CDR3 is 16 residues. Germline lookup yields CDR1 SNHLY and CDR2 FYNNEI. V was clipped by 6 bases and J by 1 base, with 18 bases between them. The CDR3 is CASSPLLGGENTEAFF. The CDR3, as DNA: TGTGCCAGCAGCCCACTTCTGGGGGGGGAGAACACTGAAGCTTTCTTT.

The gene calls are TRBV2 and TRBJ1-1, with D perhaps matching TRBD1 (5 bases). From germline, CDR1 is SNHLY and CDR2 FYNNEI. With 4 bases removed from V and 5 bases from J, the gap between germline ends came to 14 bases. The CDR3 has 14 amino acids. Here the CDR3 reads CASSVDSKGTEAFF. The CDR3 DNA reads TGTGCCAGCAGTGTTGACTCCAAGGGGACTGAAGCTTTCTTT.

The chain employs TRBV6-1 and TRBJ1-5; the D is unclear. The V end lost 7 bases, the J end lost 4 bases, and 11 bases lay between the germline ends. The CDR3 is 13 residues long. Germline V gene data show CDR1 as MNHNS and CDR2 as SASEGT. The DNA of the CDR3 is TGTGCCAGCACTCTTTGGGCTAATCAGCCCCAGCATTTT. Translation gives CASTLWANQPQHF.

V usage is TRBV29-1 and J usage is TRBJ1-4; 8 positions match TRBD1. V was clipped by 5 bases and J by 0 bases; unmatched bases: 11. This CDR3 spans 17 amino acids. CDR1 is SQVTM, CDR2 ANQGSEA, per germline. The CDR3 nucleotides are TGCAGCGTTACGGGACAGGCGAGGGGGCCAACTAATGAAAAACTGTTTTTT. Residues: CSVTGQARGPTNEKLFF. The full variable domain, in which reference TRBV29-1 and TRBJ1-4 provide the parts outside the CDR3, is SAVISQKPSRDICQRGTSLTIQCQVDSQVTMMFWYRQQPGQSLTLIATANQGSEATYESGFVIDKFPISRPNLTFSTLTVSNMSPEDSSIYLCSVTGQARGPTNEKLFFGSGTQLSVL.

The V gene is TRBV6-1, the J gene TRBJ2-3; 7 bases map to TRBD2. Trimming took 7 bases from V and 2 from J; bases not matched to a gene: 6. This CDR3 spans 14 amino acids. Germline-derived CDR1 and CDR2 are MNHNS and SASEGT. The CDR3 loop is CASTRDYHTDTQYF. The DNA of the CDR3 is TGTGCCAGCACCCGGGACTACCACACAGATACGCAGTATTTT.

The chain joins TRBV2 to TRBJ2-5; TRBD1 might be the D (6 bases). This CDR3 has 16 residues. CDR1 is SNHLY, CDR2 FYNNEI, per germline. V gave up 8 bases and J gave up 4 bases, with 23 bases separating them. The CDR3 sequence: CASLREAGTRGETQYF. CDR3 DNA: TGTGCCAGCCTGAGAGAGGCTGGGACAAGGGGAGAGACCCAGTACTTC.

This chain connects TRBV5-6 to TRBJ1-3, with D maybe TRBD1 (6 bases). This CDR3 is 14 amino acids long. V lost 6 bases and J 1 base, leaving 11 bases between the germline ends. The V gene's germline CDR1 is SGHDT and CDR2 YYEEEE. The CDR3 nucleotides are TGTGCCAGCACTTCCCAGGGGTCTGGAAACACCATATATTTT. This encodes CASTSQGSGNTIYF.

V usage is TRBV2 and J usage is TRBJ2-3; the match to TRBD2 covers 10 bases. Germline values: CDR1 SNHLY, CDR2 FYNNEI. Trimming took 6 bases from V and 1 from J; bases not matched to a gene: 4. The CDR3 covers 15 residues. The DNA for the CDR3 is TGTGCCAGCAGCCCAGGGACTAGCGGCACAGATACGCAGTATTTT. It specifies CASSPGTSGTDTQYF.

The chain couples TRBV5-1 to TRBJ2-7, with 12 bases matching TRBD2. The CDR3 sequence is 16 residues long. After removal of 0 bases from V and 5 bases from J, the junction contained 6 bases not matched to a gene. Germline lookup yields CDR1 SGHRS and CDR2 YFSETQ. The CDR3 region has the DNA TGCGCCAGCAGCTTGGGGTCTAGCGGGAGGGACGACGAGCAGTACTTC. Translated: CASSLGSSGRDDEQYF.

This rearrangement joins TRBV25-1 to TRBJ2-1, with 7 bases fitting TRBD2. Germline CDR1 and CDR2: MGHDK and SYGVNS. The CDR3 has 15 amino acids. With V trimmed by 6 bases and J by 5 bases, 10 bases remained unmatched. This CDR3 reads CASSPTLGTNNEQFF. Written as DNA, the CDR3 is TGTGCCAGCAGCCCTACCCTCGGGACTAACAATGAGCAGTTCTTC.

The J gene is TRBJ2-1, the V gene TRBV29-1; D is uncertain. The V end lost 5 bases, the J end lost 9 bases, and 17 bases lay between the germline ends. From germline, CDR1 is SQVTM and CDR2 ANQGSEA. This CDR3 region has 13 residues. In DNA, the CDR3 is TGCAGCGTTATTTCTTCTGGGTTGGGTGAGCAGTTCTTC. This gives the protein CSVISSGLGEQFF.

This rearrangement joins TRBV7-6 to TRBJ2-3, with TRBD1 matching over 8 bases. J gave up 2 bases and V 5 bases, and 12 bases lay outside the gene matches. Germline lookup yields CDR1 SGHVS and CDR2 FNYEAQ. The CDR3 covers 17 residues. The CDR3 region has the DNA TGTGCCAGCAGCCCCGGGGTAACAGGGGGACACACAGATACGCAGTATTTT. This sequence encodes CASSPGVTGGHTDTQYF.

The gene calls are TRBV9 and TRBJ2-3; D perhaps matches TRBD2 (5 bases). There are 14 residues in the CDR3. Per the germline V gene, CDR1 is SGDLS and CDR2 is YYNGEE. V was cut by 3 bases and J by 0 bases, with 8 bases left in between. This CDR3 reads CASSDTSSTDTQYF. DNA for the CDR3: TGTGCCAGCAGCGATACTAGTAGCACAGATACGCAGTATTTT.

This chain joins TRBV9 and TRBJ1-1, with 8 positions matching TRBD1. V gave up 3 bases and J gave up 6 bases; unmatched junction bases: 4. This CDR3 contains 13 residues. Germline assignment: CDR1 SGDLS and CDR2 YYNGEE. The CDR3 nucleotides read TGTGCCAGCAGCGGACAGGGGCGCGCTGAAGCTTTCTTT. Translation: CASSGQGRAEAFF. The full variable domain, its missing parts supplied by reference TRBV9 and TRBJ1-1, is DSGVTQTPKHLITATGQRVTLRCSPRSGDLSVYWYQQSLDQGLQFLIQYYNGEERAKGNILERFSAQQFPDLHSELNLSSLELGDSALYFCASSGQGRAEAFFGQGTRLTVV.

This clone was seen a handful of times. The CDR3 DNA sequence: TGTGCCCCGGGGCGGAGGAACGGGGAGCTGTTTTTT. This codes for CAPGRRNGELFF. The chain carries TRBV5-8 and TRBJ2-2; the D gene could be TRBD1 or TRBD2 (5 bases each). Trimming stripped 10 bases from V and 7 bases from J, with 14 bases between. The CDR3 has 12 amino acids. Per germline, CDR1 SGHTS and CDR2 YDEGEE. The full variable domain, rest sourced from reference TRBV5-8 and TRBJ2-2, is EAGVTQSPTHLIKTRGQQATLRCSPISGHTSVYWYQQALGLGLQFLLWYDEGEERNRGNFPPRFSGRQFPNYSSELNVNALELEDSALYLCAPGRRNGELFFGEGSRLTVL.

This CDR3 is CASSLQATSYGYTF. The CDR3 region has the DNA TGCGCCAGCAGCTTGCAAGCTACATCCTATGGCTACACCTTC. The chain recombines TRBV5-1 with TRBJ1-2; no clear D. Trimming left V 1 base short and J 4 bases short, with 11 bases between. The CDR3 contains 14 residues. Germline values: CDR1 SGHRS, CDR2 YFSETQ.

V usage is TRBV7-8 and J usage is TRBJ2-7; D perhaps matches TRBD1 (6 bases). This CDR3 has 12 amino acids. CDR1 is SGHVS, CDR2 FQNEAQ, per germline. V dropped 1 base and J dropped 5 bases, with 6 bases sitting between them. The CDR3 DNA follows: TGTGCCAGCAGCTTAGACAGGGACGAGCAGTACTTC. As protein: CASSLDRDEQYF.

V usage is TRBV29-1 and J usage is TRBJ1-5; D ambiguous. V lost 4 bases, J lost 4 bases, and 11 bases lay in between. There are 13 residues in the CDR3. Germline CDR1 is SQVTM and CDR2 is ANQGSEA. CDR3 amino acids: CSVGRSLNQPQHF. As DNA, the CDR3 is TGCAGCGTTGGTCGGTCATTAAATCAGCCCCAGCATTTT.

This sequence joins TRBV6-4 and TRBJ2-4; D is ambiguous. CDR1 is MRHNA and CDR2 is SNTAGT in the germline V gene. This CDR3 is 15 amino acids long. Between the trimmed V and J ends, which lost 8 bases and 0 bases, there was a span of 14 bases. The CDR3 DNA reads TGTGCCAGCCGCGACCCTTTTCTAGCCAAAAACATTCAGTACTTC. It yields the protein CASRDPFLAKNIQYF.